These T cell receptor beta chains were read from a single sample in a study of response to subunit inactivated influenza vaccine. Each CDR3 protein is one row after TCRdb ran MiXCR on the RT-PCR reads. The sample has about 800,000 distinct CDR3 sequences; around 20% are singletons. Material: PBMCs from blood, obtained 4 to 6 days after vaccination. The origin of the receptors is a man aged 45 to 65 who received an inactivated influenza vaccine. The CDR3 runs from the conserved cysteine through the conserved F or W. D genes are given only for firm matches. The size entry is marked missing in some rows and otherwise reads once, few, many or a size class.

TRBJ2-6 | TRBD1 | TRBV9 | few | CASSVETGWVPGANVLTF | TGTGCCAGCAGCGTAGAGACAGGGTGGGTTCCTGGGGCCAACGTCCTGACTTTC
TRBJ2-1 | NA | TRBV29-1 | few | CSVAWRSSYNEQFF | TGCAGCGTTGCCTGGCGGAGCTCCTACAATGAGCAGTTCTTC
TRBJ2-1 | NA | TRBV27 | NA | CASSFPPLQGEDNEQFF | TGTGCCAGCAGTTTCCCCCCGTTACAGGGTGAAGACAATGAGCAGTTCTTC
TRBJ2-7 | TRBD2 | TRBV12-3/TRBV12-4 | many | CASSLSGTTYEQYF | TGTGCCAGCAGTTTATCGGGGACTACCTACGAGCAGTACTTC
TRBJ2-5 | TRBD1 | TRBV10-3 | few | CAIRDGQGAETQYF | TGTGCCATCAGAGACGGACAGGGGGCAGAGACCCAGTACTTC
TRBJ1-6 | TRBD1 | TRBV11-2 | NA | CASSTRDRGVRSPLHF | TGTGCCAGCAGCACCCGGGACAGGGGAGTAAGATCACCCCTCCACTTT
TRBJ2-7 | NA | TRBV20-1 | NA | CSASLRASYEQYF | TGCAGTGCTAGTTTAAGAGCCTCCTACGAGCAGTACTTC
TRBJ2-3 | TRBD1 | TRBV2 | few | CASSGTGDRYTDTQYF | TGTGCCAGCAGTGGGACAGGGGACCGTTACACAGATACGCAGTATTTT
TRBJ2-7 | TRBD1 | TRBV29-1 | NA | CSGGQGANYEQYF | TGCAGCGGGGGACAGGGGGCGAACTACGAGCAGTACTTC
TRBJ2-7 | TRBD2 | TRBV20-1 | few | CSASGRAIGYEQYF | TGCAGTGCTAGCGGGAGGGCAATAGGCTACGAGCAGTACTTC
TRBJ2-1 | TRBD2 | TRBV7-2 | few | CASSSLRLAGGREQFF | TGTGCCAGCAGCTCCCTGAGACTAGCGGGAGGAAGGGAGCAGTTCTTC
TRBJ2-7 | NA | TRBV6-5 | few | CASSYSLRGVDEQYF | TGTGCCAGCAGTTACTCCCTCAGGGGCGTCGACGAGCAGTACTTC
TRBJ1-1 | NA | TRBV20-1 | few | CSASRQTMNTEAFF | TGCAGTGCTAGTAGACAGACCATGAACACTGAAGCTTTCTTT
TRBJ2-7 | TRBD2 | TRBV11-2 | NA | CASSSNRAGLAGAYEQYF | TGTGCCAGCAGCTCGAACCGGGCGGGACTAGCAGGAGCCTACGAGCAGTACTTC
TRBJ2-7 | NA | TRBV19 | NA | CASSIPGRPPYEQYF | TGTGCCAGTAGTATCCCCGGCCGCCCCCCCTACGAGCAGTACTTC
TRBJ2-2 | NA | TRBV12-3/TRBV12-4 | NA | CASSGNFPGELFF | TGTGCCAGCAGTGGCAATTTTCCCGGGGAGCTGTTTTTT
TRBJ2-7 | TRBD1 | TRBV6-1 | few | CASSGTAFRTVYEQYF | TGTGCCAGCAGCGGGACAGCTTTTAGGACCGTCTACGAGCAGTACTTC
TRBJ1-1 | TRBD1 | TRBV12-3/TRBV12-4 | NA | CASGAKDRGHTEAFF | TGTGCCAGCGGGGCCAAGGACAGGGGGCACACTGAAGCTTTCTTT
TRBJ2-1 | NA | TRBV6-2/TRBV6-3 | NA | CASSYLQVAYNEQFF | TGTGCCAGCAGTTACCTACAGGTTGCCTACAATGAGCAGTTCTTC
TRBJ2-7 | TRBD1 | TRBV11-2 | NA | CASSLVYRGGTGVGQYF | TGTGCCAGCAGCTTAGTCTATCGGGGTGGGACAGGGGTTGGGCAGTACTTC
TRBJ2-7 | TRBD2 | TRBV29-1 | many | CSTRGGLSYEQYF | TGCAGCACCCGGGGGGGGCTCTCCTACGAGCAGTACTTC
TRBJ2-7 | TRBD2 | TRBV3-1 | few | CASSQDSASGSYEQYF | TGTGCCAGCAGCCAAGATTCGGCTAGCGGGAGCTACGAGCAGTACTTC
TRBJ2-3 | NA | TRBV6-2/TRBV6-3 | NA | CASSRLITDTQYF | TGTGCCAGCAGCAGATTAATCACAGATACGCAGTATTTT
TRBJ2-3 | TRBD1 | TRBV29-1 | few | CSVEFGRSDRVTDTQYF | TGCAGCGTTGAATTTGGGAGGTCGGACAGGGTCACAGATACGCAGTATTTT
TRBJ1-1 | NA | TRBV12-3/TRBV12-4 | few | CASSGTARQWNTEAFF | TGTGCCAGCAGTGGCACCGCAAGGCAGTGGAACACTGAAGCTTTCTTT
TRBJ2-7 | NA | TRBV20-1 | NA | CSARYRALSYEQYF | TGCAGTGCTAGGTACAGGGCCCTCTCCTACGAGCAGTACTTC
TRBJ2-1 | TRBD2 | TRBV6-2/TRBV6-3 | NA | CASNFGLADRSSYNEQFF | TGTGCCAGCAATTTCGGACTAGCGGACCGGAGCTCCTACAATGAGCAGTTCTTC
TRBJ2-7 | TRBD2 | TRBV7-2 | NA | CASSLRFSSGGSYEQYF | TGTGCCAGCAGCTTGCGGTTCTCTAGCGGGGGTTCCTACGAGCAGTACTTC
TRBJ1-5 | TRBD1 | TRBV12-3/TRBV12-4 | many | CASSSAGTGNQPQHF | TGTGCCAGCAGTTCCGCCGGGACAGGAAATCAGCCCCAGCATTTT
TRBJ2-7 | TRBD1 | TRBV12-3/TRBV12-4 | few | CASSRRTGRTYEQYF | TGTGCCAGCTCTAGACGGACAGGGAGAACCTACGAGCAGTACTTC
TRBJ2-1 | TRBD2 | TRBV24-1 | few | CATSDRQRGGYNEQFF | TGTGCCACCAGTGACCGTCAGCGGGGGGGCTACAATGAGCAGTTCTTC
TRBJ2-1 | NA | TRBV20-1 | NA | CSTPTSRGPGYNEQFF | TGCAGTACTCCCACCTCGAGAGGGCCTGGGTACAATGAGCAGTTCTTC
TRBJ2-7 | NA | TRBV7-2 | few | CASSYRTTGFYEQYF | TGTGCCAGCAGCTATCGGACAACAGGCTTTTACGAGCAGTACTTC
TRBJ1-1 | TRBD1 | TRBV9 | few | CASSLQGGGTEAFF | TGTGCCAGCAGCCTACAGGGGGGAGGGACTGAAGCTTTCTTT
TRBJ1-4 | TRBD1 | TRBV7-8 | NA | CASSTTGVSNEKLFF | TGTGCCAGCAGTACAACAGGGGTTTCTAATGAAAAACTGTTTTTT
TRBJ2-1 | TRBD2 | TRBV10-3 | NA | CAISATSGGRVEQFF | TGTGCCATCAGTGCCACTAGCGGGGGGCGGGTGGAGCAGTTCTTC
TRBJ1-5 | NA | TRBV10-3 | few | CAISEFGESNQPQHF | TGTGCCATCAGTGAATTTGGGGAGAGCAATCAGCCCCAGCATTTT
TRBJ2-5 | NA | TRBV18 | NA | CASSPQGSPLYQETQYF | TGTGCCAGCTCACCACAAGGTTCTCCACTGTACCAAGAGACCCAGTACTTC
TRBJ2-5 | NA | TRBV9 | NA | CASSGSRLNGETQYF | TGTGCCAGCAGCGGTAGCAGGCTGAACGGTGAGACCCAGTACTTC
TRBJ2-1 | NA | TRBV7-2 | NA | CASSSQGYPYNEQFF | TGTGCCAGCAGCTCCCAGGGGTACCCTTACAATGAGCAGTTCTTC
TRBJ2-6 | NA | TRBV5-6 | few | CASSLEVGLSGANVLTF | TGTGCCAGCAGCTTGGAGGTGGGACTCTCTGGGGCCAACGTCCTGACTTTC
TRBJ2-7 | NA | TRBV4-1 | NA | CASSQGPGDGHEQYF | TGCGCCAGCAGCCAAGGGCCAGGAGACGGCCACGAGCAGTACTTC
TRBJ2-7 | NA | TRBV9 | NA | CASSVVSGYGEQYF | TGTGCCAGCAGCGTAGTCTCAGGGTACGGCGAGCAGTACTTC
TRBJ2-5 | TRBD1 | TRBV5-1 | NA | CASSTGTGGMVRQETQYF | TGCGCCAGCAGCACAGGGACAGGGGGCATGGTACGACAAGAGACCCAGTACTTC
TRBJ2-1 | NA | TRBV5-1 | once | CASSLYAPSSEPYNEQFF | TGCGCCAGCAGCTTGTACGCCCCCTCCAGCGAACCTTACAATGAGCAGTTCTTC
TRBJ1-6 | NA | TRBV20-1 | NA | CSASLQGYLQSPLHF | TGCAGTGCTTCACTACAGGGATACCTTCAATCACCCCTCCACTTT
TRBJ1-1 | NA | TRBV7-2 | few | CASSLGAWGNTEAFF | TGTGCCAGCAGCTTAGGGGCCTGGGGGAACACTGAAGCTTTCTTT
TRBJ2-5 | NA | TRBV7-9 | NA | CASSLVTRYETQYF | TGTGCCAGCAGCTTAGTGACTAGATACGAGACCCAGTACTTC
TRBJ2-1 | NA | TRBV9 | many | CASSLLENEQFF | TGTGCCAGCAGTCTACTTGAGAATGAGCAGTTCTTC
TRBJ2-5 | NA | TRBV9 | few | CASSTSLGETQYF | TGTGCCAGCAGCACATCCCTCGGGGAGACCCAGTACTTC
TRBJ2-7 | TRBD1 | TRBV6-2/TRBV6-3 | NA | CASTQGQGVEQYF | TGTGCCAGCACCCAGGGACAGGGGGTCGAGCAGTACTTC
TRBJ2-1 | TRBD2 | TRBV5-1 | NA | CASSFQTSGSYNEQFF | TGCGCCAGCAGCTTTCAAACTAGCGGGAGCTACAATGAGCAGTTCTTC
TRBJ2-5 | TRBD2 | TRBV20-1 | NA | CSAPNLAGGETQYF | TGCAGTGCTCCCAATTTAGCGGGGGGGGAGACCCAGTACTTC
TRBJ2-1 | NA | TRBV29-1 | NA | CSVEWGPSYNEQFF | TGCAGCGTTGAGTGGGGACCAAGCTACAATGAGCAGTTCTTC
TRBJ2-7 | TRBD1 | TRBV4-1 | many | CASSQVHRGQYEQYF | TGCGCCAGCAGCCAAGTACACAGGGGGCAATACGAGCAGTACTTC
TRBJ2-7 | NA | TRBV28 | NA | CASSLNGVSYEKYF | TGTGCCAGCAGTTTAAACGGGGTCTCCTACGAGAAGTACTTC
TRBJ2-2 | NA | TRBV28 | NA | CASSPGFSGELFF | TGTGCCAGCAGCCCCGGGTTTTCCGGGGAGCTGTTTTTT
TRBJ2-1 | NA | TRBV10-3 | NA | CAISVSDFRPLNEQFF | TGTGCCATCAGTGTTAGCGACTTCCGACCGCTCAATGAGCAGTTCTTC
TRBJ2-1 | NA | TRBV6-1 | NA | CASSETASFSYNEQFF | TGTGCCAGCAGTGAAACGGCTAGCTTTTCCTACAATGAGCAGTTCTTC